This TCR beta chain emerged from a study of neurological immune-mediated disorders. Overall study results and limits: In HTLV-1-associated myelopathy, TCR clonal expansion was greatest, whereas multiple sclerosis had the least, falling below healthy controls.

This clonotype was recorded at least ten times. Its target is not known. The output of every sequencing run, over 180 million TCR-beta sequences, came from 15-18 subjects. TCRdb reprocessed the 5' RACE reads with MiXCR, giving one entry per CDR3 protein. This table has around 49,000 distinct CDR3 sequences, roughly 13% appearing once. The CDR3 has 12 residues. Germline assignment: CDR1 KGHDR and CDR2 SFDVKD. Trimming left V 2 bases short and J 8 bases short, with 8 bases between. Time point specified: longitudinal time-point 3. This sequence joins TRBV24-1 and TRBJ1-1; unclear D gene. The TCR originated in a male donor with HTLV-1-associated myelopathy (HAM/TSP). Material: PBMCs. The CDR3 sequence: CATSDSTEEAFF. CDR3 DNA: TGTGCCACCAGTGATTCTACGGAGGAAGCTTTCTTT.